A single sample is the source of the 18 T cell receptor beta chains below, sequenced in a study of T-cell memory formation after mild COVID-19. TCRdb re-called the 5' RACE reads through MiXCR, storing one row per CDR3 protein. The profile shows hundreds of thousands of distinct CDR3 sequences, about a sixth of them singletons. The sample taken for sequencing was PBMCs or a T cell subset sorted from them (not recorded which). The source is an adult woman who had mild COVID-19 (a few samples of this study predate the infection). Cell type and time point are not known.

Ten or more counts support this clonotype. This rearrangement joins TRBV7-9 to TRBJ2-3; D is tentatively TRBD1 or TRBD2 (6 bases each). The CDR3 spans 15 residues. With 0 bases removed from V and 2 bases from J, the gap between germline ends came to 9 bases. CDR1 is SEHNR, CDR2 FQNEAQ, per germline (reference sequence). The CDR3 nucleotides are TGTGCCAGCAGCTTAGCGGGGGGCCCCACAGATACGCAGTATTTT. Amino acids: CASSLAGGPTDTQYF.

V usage is TRBV6-5 and J usage is TRBJ1-1; the match to TRBD1 covers 7 bases. The germline CDR1 and CDR2 sequences are MNHEY and SVGAGI. This CDR3 spans 16 amino acids. V lost 4 bases to trimming and J lost 5 bases; unmatched junction nucleotides: 13. The CDR3 nucleotides read TGTGCCAGCAGTTCTCTCTCGACAGGGCCAATGACTGAAGCTTTCTTT. This sequence encodes CASSSLSTGPMTEAFF.

This clonotype turned up a few times. V usage is TRBV20-1 and J usage is TRBJ2-1; D unclear. Trimming left V 3 bases short and J 2 bases short, with 2 bases between. Germline assignment: CDR1 DFQATT and CDR2 SNEGSKA (reference sequence). There are 11 residues in the CDR3. The CDR3 DNA is TGCAGTGCTAGTACCTACAATGAGCAGTTCTTC. This translates into CSASTYNEQFF.

The chain uses TRBV2 and TRBJ2-7; D unresolved. Germline-derived CDR1 and CDR2 are SNHLY and FYNNEI. Trimming removed 7 bases at V and 0 bases at J, with 10 bases between. CDR3 size: 13 residues. Written as DNA, the CDR3 is TGTGCCAGCACGGCAGCCAGCTCCTACGAGCAGTACTTC. Its translation: CASTAASSYEQYF.

The chain employs TRBV5-6 and TRBJ1-2, with 7 bases matching TRBD1. This CDR3 contains 16 residues. The germline CDR1 and CDR2 sequences are SGHDT and YYEEEE. J was trimmed by 1 base and V by 1 base; bases with no gene match: 7. The CDR3 DNA reads as TGTGCCAGCAGCTTGAGGGGACAGAAGATTAACTATGGCTACACCTTC. Translated, it gives CASSLRGQKINYGYTF.

The CDR3 DNA sequence: TGTGCCAGCAGTTTGATCCGCGCGGCGACGATCACAGATACGCAGTATTTT. It specifies CASSLIRAATITDTQYF. The rearrangement joins TRBV12-3 or TRBV12-4 to TRBJ2-3; no clear D. This CDR3 contains 17 residues. Trimming cost V 3 bases and J 2 bases, with 18 bases left between them.

The chain uses TRBV4-1 and TRBJ2-2, with D unresolved. Germline assignment: CDR1 MGHRA and CDR2 YSYEKL. CDR3 length: 14 amino acids. The V and J ends lost 5 bases and 3 bases respectively, with 10 bases between them. DNA of the CDR3: TGCGCCAGCAGCTTCCGGACGGACACCGGGGAGCTGTTTTTT. It codes for CASSFRTDTGELFF.

The sample holds a few counts of this clonotype. The V call is TRBV5-1, the J call TRBJ2-2, with D possibly being TRBD1 or TRBD2 (5 bases each). Germline CDR1 reads SGHRS; CDR2 reads YFSETQ. This CDR3 is 15 amino acids long. V shed 4 bases and J shed 4 bases, with 14 bases lying between them. CDR3: CASSGRDVGTGELFF. CDR3 in DNA: TGCGCCAGCAGCGGCCGGGACGTCGGCACCGGGGAGCTGTTTTTT. The whole variable domain, filled in from reference TRBV5-1 and TRBJ2-2, reads KAGVTQTPRYLIKTRGQQVTLSCSPISGHRSVSWYQQTPGQGLQFLFEYFSETQRNKGNFPGRFSGRQFSNSRSEMNVSTLELGDSALYLCASSGRDVGTGELFFGEGSRLTVL.

This clonotype was detected only a few times. The chain is built from TRBV4-1 and TRBJ2-7; TRBD2 matches 7 bases. The CDR3 totals 16 residues. With 3 bases clipped from V and 0 bases from J, the junction kept 8 bases outside the gene matches. The V gene's germline CDR1 is MGHRA and CDR2 YSYEKL. CDR3 residues: CASSQSFRGVSYEQYF. The CDR3 bases are TGCGCCAGCAGCCAGTCCTTCCGGGGGGTCTCCTACGAGCAGTACTTC.

This clonotype was recorded at least ten times. The chain has TRBV5-1 and TRBJ2-1; D tentatively reads TRBD1 or TRBD2 (5 bases each). The V gene lost 1 base and the J gene lost 4 bases, with 9 bases spanning the gap. Germline-derived CDR1 and CDR2 are SGHRS and YFSETQ. The CDR3 has 14 amino acids. CDR3 nucleotides: TGCGCCAGCAGCTTGCGGGACCAGTACAATGAGCAGTTCTTC. Residues: CASSLRDQYNEQFF.

CDR3 in DNA: TGCGCCAGCAGGTCGAGAGGCCGGGGAACTGAAGCTTTCTTT. This translates into CASRSRGRGTEAFF. The V gene is TRBV4-1, the J gene TRBJ1-1; no clear D. The CDR3 consists of 14 residues. Trimming shortened V by 6 bases and J by 5 bases, and 16 bases separated the two germline ends. Germline V gene lookup returns CDR1 MGHRA and CDR2 YSYEKL.

This clonotype was recorded a few times. The CDR3 loop reads CASSIEGGLGEQFF. The CDR3 region has the DNA TGTGCCAGTAGTATAGAGGGAGGCTTGGGTGAGCAGTTCTTC. This chain uses TRBV19 with TRBJ2-1, with D perhaps matching TRBD2 (6 bases). The ends were cut back, 0 bases at V and 9 bases at J, with 12 bases in the middle. The germline V gene has CDR1 LNHDA and CDR2 SQIVND (reference sequence). The CDR3 has 14 residues.

This clonotype came up a few times. The V gene is TRBV13, the J gene TRBJ1-2, with D uncertain. CDR3 length equals 13 residues. Between the trimmed V and J ends, which lost 5 bases and 6 bases, there was a span of 13 bases. Germline assignment: CDR1 PRHDT and CDR2 FYEKMQ (reference sequence). CDR3 in amino acids: CASSLRRQDGYTF. DNA for the CDR3: TGTGCCAGCAGCCTTAGGAGGCAAGATGGCTACACCTTC.

This clonotype came up a few times. The gene calls are TRBV6-5 and TRBJ2-1; TRBD2 matches 14 bases. The V gene end was trimmed by 2 bases and the J gene end by 4 bases; junction bases not matched to a gene: 16. This CDR3 has 21 amino acids. Germline CDR1 MNHEY, CDR2 SVGAGI. The CDR3 protein is CASSYTLQGTSGGNPYNEQFF. CDR3 in DNA: TGTGCCAGCAGTTACACCCTGCAAGGGACTAGCGGGGGTAATCCATACAATGAGCAGTTCTTC.

The chain has TRBV5-6 and TRBJ2-7, with TRBD1 identical over 7 bases. The CDR3 spans 15 residues. V gave up 3 bases and J gave up 2 bases; unmatched junction bases: 8. CDR1 SGHDT and CDR2 YYEEEE come from the germline V gene. The CDR3 region is CASSSTGTEAYEQYF. CDR3 bases: TGTGCCAGCAGCTCGACCGGGACAGAGGCCTACGAGCAGTACTTC.

For the CDR3, the DNA is TGTGCCAGCAGTCGCGACCCAGTCCCTAATCAGCCCCAGCATTTT. Its protein is CASSRDPVPNQPQHF. This rearrangement joins TRBV6-5 to TRBJ1-5; no definite D call. Per the germline V gene, CDR1 is MNHEY and CDR2 is SVGAGI. The CDR3 is made up of 15 amino acids. The V gene lost 5 bases and the J gene lost 4 bases, with 15 bases spanning the gap.

This clonotype occurred a few times. V usage is TRBV19 and J usage is TRBJ2-1, with 9 nucleotides matching TRBD2. CDR1 is LNHDA and CDR2 is SQIVND in the germline V gene (reference sequence). With V trimmed by 1 base and J by 4 bases, 11 bases remained unmatched. CDR3 size: 18 residues. CDR3 residues: CASSIAGGGLAGYNEQFF. CDR3 DNA: TGTGCCAGTAGTATAGCAGGAGGAGGGCTAGCGGGATACAATGAGCAGTTCTTC.

Remarks on this clonotype: A read error is possible here, since a much larger clone lies one base away. This sequence joins TRBV27 and TRBJ2-7; D is ambiguous. Germline lookup yields CDR1 MNHEY and CDR2 SMNVEV (reference sequence). The CDR3 spans 9 residues. The V end was cut by 7 bases, the J end by 4 bases, with 2 bases between. CDR3 nucleotide sequence: TGTGCCAGCATTTACGAGCAGTACTTC. This gives the protein CASIYEQYF.